The sequence of this T cell receptor beta chain was determined in a study of blood T cell repertoires in COVID-19. Study-wide context: Both acute and convalescent COVID-19 samples were obtained from the United States, Italy and Spain. The cDNA or gDNA used as material had been derived from T cells, B-cell-depleted T cells, or PBMCs.

As handled by the study authors: Nucleated cell number was recorded as an estimate derived from reference gene primer amplification. Sequencing was performed with immunoSEQ multiplex PCR; in TCRdb, only in-frame clones are kept and a portion is missing. V, J and clone size derive from that table, while D and trimming were established from the DNA sequence. This sample yields a few hundred thousand clones, of which less than 90% are seen a single time; about 4.5% belongs to the top ten. V lost 10 bases, J lost 3 bases, and 10 bases lay in between. The CDR3 runs 13 residues. The V and J genes are TRBV12-3 or TRBV12-4 and TRBJ2-6, with TRBD1 as a possible D gene (6 bases). The sample taken for sequencing was peripheral blood. The clonotype originates from a man in his sixties who had recovered from COVID-19. The CDR3 is CATRGFGANVLTF. The CDR3 DNA reads as TGTGCCACCAGGGGCTTTGGGGCCAACGTCCTGACTTTC.